The 23 T cell receptor beta chains below all came from one sample that was sequenced in a study of blood T cells in healthy people across ages. PCR was performed a second time for roughly 6 to 12 cycles using a sample-barcoded 5' primer and a J-beta primer mix. TCRdb independently ran MiXCR on the 5' RACE reads; one entry per CDR3 protein. The sample lists more than 550,000 distinct CDR3 sequences, about 20% occurring once. What was sequenced was blood. These receptors came from a man between 65 and 79 years old in good health.

The CDR3, as DNA: TGTGCCAGTAGTAAGCCCGGGCAAGCTGGGAATCAGCCCCAGCATTTT. It specifies CASSKPGQAGNQPQHF. The chain has TRBV19 and TRBJ1-5; D is unclear. The germline V gene encodes CDR1 LNHDA and CDR2 SQIVND (reference sequence). The CDR3 consists of 16 residues. Between the trimmed V and J ends, which lost 4 bases and 4 bases, there was a span of 17 bases.

This clonotype has just a few counts. This chain uses TRBV28 with TRBJ2-5, with D unclear. With the DNA end fitting TRBJ2-1 better, the J assignment may be wrong. Germline lookup yields CDR1 MDHEN and CDR2 SYDVKM. The CDR3 length is 12 residues. DNA for the CDR3: TGTGCCAGCAGCCCTGCCGGCAGTGAGCAGTTCTTC. Residues: CASSPAGSEQFF.

The CDR3 DNA follows: TGTGCCAGCAGCTACTGGACAGGCTACTACAATGAGCAGTTCTTC. Translated: CASSYWTGYYNEQFF. The rearrangement joins TRBV12-3 or TRBV12-4 to TRBJ2-1; 7 bases match TRBD1. The CDR3 sequence is 15 residues long. Trimming removed 6 bases from V and 3 bases from J; junction bases left unmatched: 8.

The rearrangement links TRBV10-3 to TRBJ2-5; maybe TRBD1 (5 bases). The DNA end is more similar to TRBJ2-7, so the J call may be wrong. The germline CDR1 and CDR2 sequences are ENHRY and SYGVKD. This CDR3 is 13 amino acids long. The DNA of the CDR3 is TGTGCCATCAGTGAGGGGGCTAACTACGAGCAGTACGTC. Its protein product is CAISEGANYEQYV.

There are a few counts of this clonotype. The chain joins TRBV25-1 to TRBJ2-1, with 8 bases identical to TRBD2. Per the germline V gene, CDR1 is MGHDK and CDR2 is SYGVNS. The V gene end was trimmed by 8 bases and the J gene end by 6 bases; junction bases not matched to a gene: 6. The CDR3 is made up of 13 amino acids. CDR3 nucleotides: TGTGCCAGCGTTCGGGCGGGAGGCAATGAGCAGTTCTTC. Translating it yields CASVRAGGNEQFF.

Only a few counts were recorded for this clonotype. The chain has TRBV24-1 and TRBJ2-3; 8 bases fit TRBD1. Germline V CDR1 and CDR2: KGHDR, SFDVKD. This CDR3 comprises 16 residues. After removal of 1 base from V and 0 bases from J, the junction contained 2 bases not matched to a gene. The CDR3 nucleotides are TGTGCCACCAGTGATTTCGGGACAGGAAGCACAGATACGCAGTATTTT. Amino acids: CATSDFGTGSTDTQYF.

With respect to this clonotype: A much more abundant neighbour one base away suggests this may be a read error. The CDR3 loop is CASSSTGDAKNIQYF. The CDR3 coding sequence is TGTGCCAGCAGTTCGACAGGGGACGCCAAAAACATTCAGTACTTC. This chain uses TRBV28 with TRBJ2-4; 8 bases are a match to TRBD1. The CDR3 has 15 amino acids. Germline V CDR1 and CDR2: MDHEN, SYDVKM. Germline trimming cut 4 bases from V and 1 base from J; bases unmatched to any gene: 3.

With respect to this clonotype: This is likely a read error, given that the CDR3 carries no conserved phenylalanine or tryptophan at its end. The chain has TRBV27 and TRBJ2-5; 7 bases fit TRBD1. Gene TRBJ2-7 matches the end of the DNA better, so the J call may be wrong. The CDR3 covers 14 residues. Germline V gene sequence: CDR1 MNHEY, CDR2 SMNVEV (reference sequence). The DNA for the CDR3 is TGTGCCAGCGGGCTACAGGGGATGAGGCGCGAGCAGTACTTG. Protein product: CASGLQGMRREQYL.

This clonotype was counted a few times. The CDR3 protein is CASRRDRGVNYGYTF. The DNA for the CDR3 is TGTGCCAGCAGGAGGGACAGGGGAGTTAACTATGGCTACACCTTC. The chain joins TRBV6-5 to TRBJ1-2; 10 nucleotides match TRBD1. J was trimmed by 1 base and V by 6 bases; bases with no gene match: 5. This CDR3 contains 15 residues. Germline lookup yields CDR1 MNHEY and CDR2 SVGAGI.

The chain couples TRBV18 to TRBJ2-1; 9 bases are shared with TRBD2. Trimming cost V 0 bases and J 0 bases; bases outside gene matches: 3. This CDR3 has 17 residues. Germline CDR1 KGHSH, CDR2 LQKENI. DNA for the CDR3: TGTGCCAGCTCACCACCGGGACTAGCCAGCTCCTACAATGAGCAGTTCTTC. Encoded protein: CASSPPGLASSYNEQFF.

This clonotype was seen a handful of times. This chain uses TRBV28 with TRBJ2-7; 7 nucleotides match TRBD1. This CDR3 has 15 residues. Germline V gives CDR1 MDHEN, CDR2 SYDVKM. The V gene end was trimmed by 3 bases and the J gene end by 3 bases; junction bases not matched to a gene: 8. The CDR3 sequence: CASSFPGQVSYEQYF. The CDR3 bases are TGTGCCAGCAGTTTCCCAGGACAGGTCAGCTACGAGCAGTACTTC.

This chain links TRBV7-2 with TRBJ2-4; maybe TRBD2 (6 bases). Trimming cost V 6 bases and J 1 base, with 16 bases left between them. Germline-derived CDR1 and CDR2 are SGHTA and FQGNSA. There are 16 residues in the CDR3. CDR3 nucleotide sequence: TGTGCCAGCAGTCCTGGGGGGTTTGTGGCCAAAAACATTCAGTACTTC. Protein sequence: CASSPGGFVAKNIQYF.

V gene TRBV29-1 combines with J gene TRBJ2-3; D gene unclear. The CDR3 is 11 amino acids. Trimming removed 0 bases from V and 10 bases from J, with 8 bases in between. Germline CDR1 is SQVTM and CDR2 is ANQGSEA. CDR3 nucleotides: TGCAGCGTTGAAGAGACGGTGGCGCAGTATTTT. This encodes CSVEETVAQYF.

This clonotype was counted ten times or more. The chain couples TRBV27 to TRBJ1-2, with 9 bases fitting TRBD1. V shed 3 bases, J shed 8 bases, and the junction held 4 bases outside the gene matches. The germline CDR1 and CDR2 sequences are MNHEY and SMNVEV (reference sequence). The CDR3 runs to 13 residues. The CDR3 protein is CASSLGQGRGYTF. CDR3 nucleotide sequence: TGTGCCAGCAGTTTGGGACAGGGCAGGGGCTACACCTTC.

Only a few counts were recorded for this clonotype. The V call is TRBV3-1, the J call TRBJ1-1; D not certain. This CDR3 contains 11 residues. Germline values: CDR1 LGHDT, CDR2 YNNKEL (reference sequence). V gave up 1 base and J gave up 7 bases, with 4 bases separating them. The CDR3 protein is CASSQGGEAFF. The CDR3, as DNA: TGTGCCAGCAGCCAAGGTGGTGAAGCTTTCTTT.

This rearrangement joins TRBV18 to TRBJ2-7; D is perhaps TRBD1 or TRBD2 (5 bases each). CDR1 and CDR2 from the germline V gene are KGHSH and LQKENI. This CDR3 is 15 amino acids long. Trimming took 6 bases from V and 4 from J, leaving 19 bases between them. The CDR3 is CASSRETGRIYEQYF. In nucleotides, the CDR3 is TGTGCCAGCTCCCGAGAAACGGGACGGATTTACGAGCAGTACTTC.

This clonotype was picked up a small number of times. CDR3 residues: CATSQGQESLGQYF. CDR3 coding DNA: TGTGCCACCAGTCAGGGACAGGAATCTTTAGGGCAGTACTTC. The chain carries TRBV15 and TRBJ2-7; 8 bases line up with TRBD1. From germline, CDR1 is LNHNV and CDR2 YYDKDF (reference sequence). This CDR3 is built from 14 residues. Trimming removed 6 bases from V and 9 bases from J; junction bases left unmatched: 13.

This clonotype has just a few counts. This chain links TRBV18 with TRBJ2-4, with 8 bases matching TRBD1. The CDR3 covers 15 residues. V was clipped by 6 bases and J by 2 bases; unmatched bases: 6. Germline V gene data show CDR1 as KGHSH and CDR2 as LQKENI. This CDR3 reads CASSQGAGSKNIQYF. The CDR3 coding sequence is TGTGCCAGCTCGCAGGGGGCTGGGTCCAAAAACATTCAGTACTTC.

Ten or more counts support this clonotype. This chain uses TRBV5-1 with TRBJ2-5, with 7 bases aligning to TRBD2. The germline CDR1 and CDR2 sequences are SGHRS and YFSETQ. This CDR3 region has 15 residues. V shed 1 base and J 2 bases; nucleotides not matched to a gene: 5. CDR3 in amino acids: CASSLFGSGQETQYF. In nucleotides, the CDR3 is TGCGCCAGCAGCTTGTTCGGTAGCGGGCAAGAGACCCAGTACTTC.

This clonotype was seen a handful of times. The V and J genes are TRBV5-5 and TRBJ2-5, with TRBD2 identical over 13 bases. CDR3 size: 16 residues. The V gene end was trimmed by 4 bases and the J gene end by 0 bases; junction bases not matched to a gene: 3. Germline V CDR1 and CDR2: SGHKS, YYEKEE (reference sequence). CDR3 in amino acids: CASSRGLAGYQETQYF. The CDR3 DNA reads as TGTGCCAGCAGCCGGGGACTAGCGGGGTACCAAGAGACCCAGTACTTC. The complete variable domain, with remaining parts taken from reference TRBV5-5 and TRBJ2-5, reads DAGVTQSPTHLIKTRGQQVTLRCSPISGHKSVSWYQQVLGQGPQFIFQYYEKEERGRGNFPDRFSARQFPNYSSELNVNALLLGDSALYLCASSRGLAGYQETQYFGPGTRLLVL.

The V gene is TRBV10-3, the J gene TRBJ2-5, with D possibly being TRBD1 (6 bases). Between the trimmed V and J ends, which lost 6 bases and 4 bases, there was a span of 12 bases. In germline, CDR1 is ENHRY, CDR2 SYGVKD. This CDR3 comprises 13 residues. The CDR3: CAISTGLRETQYF. The DNA of the CDR3 is TGTGCCATCAGCACAGGGCTCCGAGAGACCCAGTACTTC.

This clonotype was seen only a few times. The CDR3 DNA reads as TGCAGTGCGGATCATAGCGGGCGGCCAAACTACAATGAGCAGTTCTTC. The encoded protein is CSADHSGRPNYNEQFF. The chain couples TRBV20-1 to TRBJ2-7; 7 bases match TRBD2. The J call is doubtful: the DNA matches TRBJ2-1 better. Germline assignment: CDR1 DFQATT and CDR2 SNEGSKA (reference sequence). This CDR3 contains 16 residues.

This clonotype has a handful of counts. The V call is TRBV27, the J call TRBJ1-1, with TRBD1 identical over 9 bases. After removal of 3 bases from V and 7 bases from J, the junction contained 3 bases not matched to a gene. This CDR3 is 13 amino acids long. From germline, CDR1 is MNHEY and CDR2 SMNVEV (reference sequence). CDR3 sequence reads: CASSFRGQGEAFF. Here the CDR3 DNA reads TGTGCCAGCAGTTTTCGGGGACAGGGTGAAGCTTTCTTT.